These 25 T cell receptor beta chains originate from one sample sequenced in a study of blood T cell repertoires in COVID-19. Generated by immunoSEQ multiplex PCR, the TCRdb table keeps only in-frame clones and is missing some. Counted here are roughly 160,000 clones, more than 75% occurring once; the ten biggest clones make up around 5%. The sequencing sample was made of peripheral blood. The receptor source for this set is a woman aged 45-65 years with COVID-19, enrolled during active disease.

The V call is TRBV6-5, the J call TRBJ1-5; TRBD1 matches at 9 bases. This CDR3 is built from 15 residues. Germline V gene lookup returns CDR1 MNHEY and CDR2 SVGAGI. The trim removed 4 bases at V and 5 bases at J, leaving 6 bases unmatched. CDR3 nucleotide sequence: TGTGCCAGCAGTTCGGGACAGGGTATCGATCAGCCCCAGCATTTT. The encoded protein is CASSSGQGIDQPQHF.

This chain joins TRBV6-6 and TRBJ1-4; possibly TRBD1 for D (5 bases). CDR1 and CDR2 from the germline V gene are MNHNY and SVGAGI (reference sequence). V was clipped by 7 bases and J by 10 bases, with 13 bases between them. There are 12 residues in the CDR3. The CDR3 reads CASTDLGGKLFF. In nucleotides, the CDR3 is TGTGCCAGCACTGACCTGGGGGGAAAACTGTTTTTT.

The J gene is TRBJ2-2, the V gene TRBV30; 9 bases are shared with TRBD2. Germline V gives CDR1 GTSNPN, CDR2 SVGIG (reference sequence). CDR3 length equals 14 residues. V lost 5 bases and J lost 6; bases outside the gene matches: 7. The CDR3 DNA reads as TGTGCCTGGGGGCGGGAGGGCGGCCCCGGGGAGCTGTTTTTT. It is translated as CAWGREGGPGELFF. The full variable domain, its missing parts supplied by reference TRBV30 and TRBJ2-2, is SQTIHQWPATLVQPVGSPLSLECTVEGTSNPNLYWYRQAAGRGLQLLFYSVGIGQISSEVPQNLSASRPQDRQFILSSKKLLLSDSGFYLCAWGREGGPGELFFGEGSRLTVL.

The chain links TRBV9 to TRBJ1-2; D is unclear. CDR1 is SGDLS, CDR2 YYNGEE, per germline. CDR3 size: 13 residues. V lost 4 bases, J lost 2 bases, and 9 bases lay in between. The CDR3 DNA sequence: TGTGCCAGCAGCCCTAGTGAGAACTATGGCTACACCTTC. This gives the protein CASSPSENYGYTF.

The rearrangement joins TRBV5-1 to TRBJ1-1, with 9 bases aligning to TRBD1. CDR1 SGHRS and CDR2 YFSETQ come from the germline V gene. The CDR3 sequence is 17 residues long. The J segment lost 5 bases and the V segment lost 2 bases, leaving 13 bases of the junction unmatched. CDR3 sequence reads: CASSLPSTGGKGTEAFF. The CDR3 bases are TGCGCCAGCAGCTTACCCTCGACAGGGGGAAAGGGTACTGAAGCTTTCTTT.

The chain carries TRBV4-2 and TRBJ1-4, with TRBD1 identical over 9 bases. This CDR3 has 14 residues. Germline V lookup: CDR1 LGHNA, CDR2 YNFKEQ. V dropped 6 bases and J dropped 7; count of bases not matched to a gene: 6. CDR3 coding DNA: TGTGCCAGCAGATGGGGGACAGGGACTGAAAAACTGTTTTTT. Translated: CASRWGTGTEKLFF.

The chain uses TRBV10-2 and TRBJ2-3; maybe TRBD2 (6 bases). V was trimmed by 6 bases and J by 2 bases, leaving 15 bases between them. The CDR3 covers 15 residues. Per germline, CDR1 WSHSY and CDR2 SAAADI. In DNA, the CDR3 is TGCGCCAGCAGAATAGCGGCAAGAAACACAGATACGCAGTATTTT. Protein: CASRIAARNTDTQYF.

This sequence joins TRBV2 and TRBJ1-3; a weak D match, TRBD1 (6 bases). Germline CDR1 is SNHLY and CDR2 is FYNNEI. CDR3 length: 17 residues. Trimming cost V 5 bases and J 0 bases, with 17 bases left between them. Here the CDR3 reads CASSRSGGMSSGNTIYF. The CDR3 DNA reads TGTGCCAGCAGTCGTTCGGGGGGCATGAGCTCTGGAAACACCATATATTTT.

The chain couples TRBV20-1 to TRBJ1-2, with 7 bases aligning to TRBD1. V lost 3 bases, J lost 0 bases, and 10 bases stayed unmatched. The germline V gene encodes CDR1 DFQATT and CDR2 SNEGSKA (reference sequence). The CDR3 is 16 amino acids. The CDR3 here is CSASILTGSPNYGYTF. As DNA, the CDR3 is TGCAGTGCTAGTATTTTGACAGGGTCCCCTAACTATGGCTACACCTTC.

V and J are TRBV7-2 and TRBJ2-5, with a weak D call TRBD2 (7 bases). The germline V and J ends were trimmed by 1 base and 5 bases, with 11 bases remaining between them. This CDR3 has 14 amino acids. CDR1 is SGHTA, CDR2 FQGNSA, per germline. This CDR3 reads CASSLVGGGETQYF. For the CDR3, the DNA is TGTGCCAGCAGCTTAGTAGGGGGAGGGGAGACCCAGTACTTC. Filled out from reference TRBV7-2 and TRBJ2-5, the complete variable domain reads GAGVSQSPSNKVTEKGKDVELRCDPISGHTALYWYRQSLGQGLEFLIYFQGNSAPDKSGLPSDRFSAERTGGSVSTLTIQRTQQEDSAVYLCASSLVGGGETQYFGPGTRLLVL.

On this clone itself: An end of the junction differs from the germline gene, which may be a read error. The genes are TRBV9 and TRBJ2-7, with TRBD2 identical over 8 bases. The CDR3 runs 16 residues. Germline V gene data show CDR1 as SGDLS and CDR2 as YYNGEE. The CDR3 DNA follows: TGTGCCCGCAGCCGGGCCCCGGGGGGGGTTACGGGGGAGCAGTACTTC. Translating it yields CARSRAPGGVTGEQYF.

V usage is TRBV2 and J usage is TRBJ2-2, with a possible D match to TRBD1 (6 bases). The germline V and J ends were trimmed by 3 bases and 3 bases, with 8 bases remaining between them. The CDR3 extends over 14 amino acids. CDR1 SNHLY and CDR2 FYNNEI come from the germline V gene. CDR3 residues: CASSDRGYTGELFF. For the CDR3, the DNA is TGTGCCAGCAGTGATAGGGGGTACACCGGGGAGCTGTTTTTT. The full variable domain, in which reference TRBV2 and TRBJ2-2 provide the parts outside the CDR3, is EPEVTQTPSHQVTQMGQEVILRCVPISNHLYFYWYRQILGQKVEFLVSFYNNEISEKSEIFDDQFSVERPDGSNFTLKIRSTKLEDSAMYFCASSDRGYTGELFFGEGSRLTVL.

DNA for the CDR3: TGTGCCAGCAGCCAGGCCACCACAGGGGGCGAAAAACTGTTTTTT. This codes for CASSQATTGGEKLFF. This chain links TRBV3-1 (or the pseudogene TRBV3-2) with TRBJ1-4; TRBD1 matches at 9 bases. V trimming: 3 bases; J trimming: 8 bases; junction bases outside the gene matches: 7. The CDR3 loop spans 15 amino acids. Per the germline V gene, CDR1 is LGHDT and CDR2 is YNNKEL (reference sequence).

V and J are TRBV20-1 and TRBJ1-1; D perhaps matches TRBD1 (5 bases). Germline assignment: CDR1 DFQATT and CDR2 SNEGSKA (reference sequence). Deletions cut 6 bases from V and 11 bases from J, with 16 bases between. The CDR3 sequence is 11 residues long. CDR3: CSATGTREAFF. CDR3 DNA: TGCAGTGCGACCGGGACTCGGGAGGCTTTCTTT.

The rearrangement joins TRBV7-6 to TRBJ2-3; 15 positions match TRBD2. This CDR3 is 17 amino acids long. The germline V gene encodes CDR1 SGHVS and CDR2 FNYEAQ. The V segment lost 3 bases and the J segment 7 bases; nucleotides outside the gene matches: 8. CDR3 region: CASSFPGTSGGRNTQYF. As DNA, the CDR3 is TGTGCCAGCAGCTTCCCCGGGACTAGCGGGGGGCGGAATACGCAGTATTTT.

This chain connects TRBV7-2 to TRBJ2-5; possibly TRBD2 for D (6 bases). V shed 1 base and J shed 2 bases, with 14 bases lying between them. The CDR3 is 16 amino acids. Germline V gives CDR1 SGHTA, CDR2 FQGNSA. In DNA form, the CDR3 reads TGTGCCAGCAGCTTAGTTGGGTGGGACTCACAAGAGACCCAGTACTTC. Encoded protein: CASSLVGWDSQETQYF.

This rearrangement joins TRBV30 to TRBJ2-7; 8 bases are a match to TRBD2. This CDR3 region has 12 residues. The V segment lost 1 base and the J segment 4 bases; nucleotides outside the gene matches: 0. Per germline, CDR1 GTSNPN and CDR2 SVGIG (reference sequence). This CDR3 is CAWSGLAYEQYF. As DNA, the CDR3 is TGTGCCTGGAGTGGACTAGCGTACGAGCAGTACTTC.

The chain combines TRBV10-3 with TRBJ1-2; the match to TRBD1 covers 12 bases. There are 14 residues in the CDR3. Trimming took 2 bases from V and 7 from J; bases not matched to a gene: 2. Germline CDR1 reads ENHRY; CDR2 reads SYGVKD. The CDR3 sequence: CAISEEGQGAGYTF. The CDR3 DNA reads as TGTGCCATCAGTGAGGAGGGACAGGGGGCTGGCTACACCTTC.

V gene TRBV4-2 combines with J gene TRBJ1-5, with 7 bases lining up with TRBD1. Trimming at V came to 6 bases and at J to 7 bases, leaving 3 bases not matched to a gene. This CDR3 is 12 amino acids long. CDR1 LGHNA and CDR2 YNFKEQ come from the germline V gene. The CDR3: CASSRGGQPQHF. The CDR3 DNA reads as TGTGCCAGCAGTCGAGGGGGCCAGCCCCAGCATTTT.

This clone showed up just once. This chain links TRBV28 with TRBJ2-7; D is perhaps TRBD1 (5 bases). Germline lookup yields CDR1 MDHEN and CDR2 SYDVKM. This CDR3 has 13 amino acids. V was pared by 5 bases and J by 2 bases, with 10 bases between. The DNA of the CDR3 is TGTGCCAGCAGTGTGACAGAACCCTACGAGCAGTACTTC. This encodes CASSVTEPYEQYF.

The chain couples TRBV3-1 (or the pseudogene TRBV3-2) to TRBJ2-5; 11 bases map to TRBD2. The germline V gene encodes CDR1 LGHDT and CDR2 YNNKEL (reference sequence). Unmatched junction bases numbered 9, after V lost 1 base and J lost 2 bases. The CDR3 consists of 18 residues. CDR3 in amino acids: CASSQVLAGGLSQETQYF. CDR3 sequence (DNA): TGTGCCAGCAGCCAAGTTCTAGCGGGGGGCCTCTCTCAAGAGACCCAGTACTTC.

The chain employs TRBV7-3 and TRBJ2-7; 8 positions agree with TRBD1. The V segment lost 11 bases and the J segment 5 bases; nucleotides outside the gene matches: 14. Looked up from germline, CDR1 is SGHTA and CDR2 is FQGTGA. This CDR3 contains 14 residues. The CDR3 sequence: CAANRADRDHEQYF. DNA of the CDR3: TGTGCCGCAAACCGCGCGGACAGGGACCACGAGCAGTACTTC. Drawing the rest from reference TRBV7-3 and TRBJ2-7, the complete variable domain is GAGVSQTPSNKVTEKGKYVELRCDPISGHTALYWYRQSLGQGPEFLIYFQGTGAADDSGLPNDRFFAVRPEGSVSTLKIQRTERGDSAVYLCAANRADRDHEQYFGPGTRLTVT.

The gene calls are TRBV7-3 and TRBJ2-3; D is possibly TRBD2 (6 bases). With 0 bases removed from V and 8 bases from J, the gap between germline ends came to 18 bases. The CDR3 runs 16 residues. CDR1 is SGHTA and CDR2 is FQGTGA in the germline V gene. CDR3 protein: CASSLTPASAGGTQYF. DNA of the CDR3: TGTGCCAGCAGCTTAACGCCTGCTAGCGCCGGGGGTACGCAGTATTTT.

The chain combines TRBV6-2 or TRBV6-3 with TRBJ1-6; 8 nucleotides align to TRBD1. The germline V gene has CDR1 MNHEY and CDR2 SVGEGT. CDR3 length: 14 residues. Losses at the gene ends were 6 bases for V and 6 bases for J; bases not matched to a gene: 4. Here the CDR3 DNA reads TGTGCCAGCAGCCGGACAGGGTTTAATTCACCCCTCCACTTT. Its protein is CASSRTGFNSPLHF.

J is TRBJ1-2 and V is TRBV6-5; D call uncertain. The germline V gene encodes CDR1 MNHEY and CDR2 SVGAGI. Trimming pared 2 bases from V and 1 base from J, leaving 8 bases between. The CDR3 is made up of 14 amino acids. CDR3 sequence: CASSYDTNNYGYTF. The CDR3 DNA follows: TGTGCCAGCAGTTACGATACAAATAACTATGGCTACACCTTC.